One T cell receptor beta chain is described in this entry. Its antigen remains unidentified. Per-base qualities were not stored, and no clone one base away is much larger. The data derive from a study of blood T cell repertoires in COVID-19 (dated by TCRdb to 2019 to 2021). In terms of the full investigation: Samples covering the acute and convalescent phases of COVID-19 were provided by collaborators in the United States, Italy and Spain. Samples were obtained from the ongoing ImmuneRACE study (first 160 participants) and from about 1,300 subjects provided by 6 global collaborators. Subjects who had been exposed to COVID-19, were actively infected with it, or had recovered from it provided the deeply sampled blood TCRbeta repertoires that made up the dataset. The repertoires were made available in a free public database intended to serve as a resource for research on the immune response to SARS-CoV-2. A de-identified subject ID, COVID-19 status, age in years and sex were almost always included in the sample metadata. Where available, HLA class I and class II types were obtained from metadata supplied by the sample provider rather than from assay-based typing. The material from the prospective study consisted of cDNA or gDNA derived from T cells, B-cell-depleted T cells, or PBMCs. Points the paper makes about the study in general: The amount of clinical and demographic metadata varied by source and participant and was provided uncurated.

The immunoSEQ Assay, a bias-controlled multiplex PCR, was used to amplify TCRbeta CDR3 regions from genomic DNA. Processing in the source paper ran as follows. The number of nucleated cells in each sample was estimated by amplification of reference gene primers within the assay. To quantify the absolute abundance of each unique TCRbeta CDR3 rearrangement, sequence reads were collapsed and filtered. For each sample, productive Simpson clonality was calculated by taking the square root of Simpson's diversity index across productive rearrangements. TCRdb mirrors the immuneACCESS table, restricted to in-frame sequences. Some clones are absent from its copies; in checked studies, under half trace to an unresolved V gene, and the reason for the others is unknown. Clone size and the V and J calls come from that table; the DNA yielded D and trimming. The sample records about 210,000 clones, 80% of which are singletons. Roughly 13% of the sample is held by the ten biggest clonotypes.

Sequences LGHNA (CDR1) and YSLEER (CDR2) are obtained from the germline V gene. The CDR3, from cysteine to phenylalanine, totals 14 residues. CDR3 DNA is the only sequence kept; it has 42 bases, read in frame from the first base. V drops 1 base and J drops 4 bases, leaving 10 bases in between. The collaborating institutions used their own protocols to collect whole blood in K2EDTA tubes. For TCRbeta analysis, collaborator samples were shipped as frozen whole blood, as isolated PBMCs, or as DNA extracted from either sample type. Sequenced: peripheral blood. The sequence links TRBV4-3 to TRBJ1-2, with no reliable assignment of the D segment. The TCR originated in a human donor in a cohort sampled during active COVID-19. The encoded CDR3 is CASSQGRGLYGYTF. At the DNA level, the sequence is TGCGCCAGCAGCCAAGGGCGAGGCCTCTATGGCTACACCTTC.